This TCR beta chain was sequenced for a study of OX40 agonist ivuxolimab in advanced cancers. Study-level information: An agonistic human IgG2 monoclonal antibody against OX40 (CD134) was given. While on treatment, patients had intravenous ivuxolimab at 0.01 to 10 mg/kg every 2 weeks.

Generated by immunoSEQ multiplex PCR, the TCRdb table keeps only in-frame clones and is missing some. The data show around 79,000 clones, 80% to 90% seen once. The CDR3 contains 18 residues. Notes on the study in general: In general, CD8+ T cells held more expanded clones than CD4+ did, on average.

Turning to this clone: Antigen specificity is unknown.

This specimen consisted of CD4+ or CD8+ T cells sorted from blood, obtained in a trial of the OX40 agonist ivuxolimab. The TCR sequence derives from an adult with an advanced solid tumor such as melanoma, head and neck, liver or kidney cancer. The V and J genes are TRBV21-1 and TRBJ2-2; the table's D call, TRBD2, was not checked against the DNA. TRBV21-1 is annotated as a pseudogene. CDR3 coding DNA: TGTGCCAACCCACCAGGAGATCTAGCGGGAGATCACACCGGGGAGCTGTTTTTT. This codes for CANPPGDLAGDHTGELFF.